The 28 T cell receptor beta chains in this list originate from one sample, sequenced in a study of Ad26.COV2.S vaccination and SARS-CoV-2 variants. The repertoire was sequenced with immunoSEQ multiplex PCR; TCRdb's copy has only in-frame clones and lacks some. The sample comprises about 94,000 clones, about four fifths of which are singletons, and approximately 15% rests with the top ten. Sequences were derived from peripheral blood, sampled after recovery from COVID-19. Receptors were obtained from a human donor who had recovered from COVID-19.

The V call is TRBV7-9, the J call TRBJ1-1, with D maybe TRBD1 (5 bases). V shed 1 base and J shed 6 bases, with 18 bases lying between them. This CDR3 has 16 amino acids. Germline CDR1 reads SEHNR; CDR2 reads FQNEAQ (reference sequence). The CDR3 sequence is CASSLVGGGDGSEAFF. In DNA, the CDR3 is TGTGCCAGCAGCTTAGTCGGGGGAGGGGATGGCTCTGAAGCTTTCTTT.

The V gene is TRBV5-6, the J gene TRBJ2-3, with D perhaps matching TRBD1 or TRBD2 (5 bases each). CDR1 is SGHDT, CDR2 YYEEEE, per germline. V shed 1 base and J shed 4 bases, with 16 bases lying between them. This CDR3 comprises 16 residues. In DNA form, the CDR3 reads TGTGCCAGCAGCTTGCCCGGGGACGGCCACTCAGATACGCAGTATTTT. It encodes CASSLPGDGHSDTQYF.

V and J are TRBV29-1 and TRBJ1-2; D gene unclear. The V end lost 2 bases, the J end lost 6 bases, and 10 bases lay between the germline ends. CDR1 SQVTM and CDR2 ANQGSEA come from the germline V gene. The CDR3 has 12 amino acids. CDR3 protein: CSVEHRIHGYTF. The CDR3 DNA follows: TGCAGCGTTGAACACAGAATTCATGGCTACACCTTC.

J is TRBJ1-6 and V is TRBV28, with D hard to call. CDR1 and CDR2 (germline): MDHEN, SYDVKM. The CDR3 covers 15 residues. V gave up 2 bases and J gave up 5 bases, with 10 bases separating them. The CDR3 sequence is CASSLPRGDNSPLHF. The DNA for the CDR3 is TGTGCCAGCAGTTTACCACGCGGGGATAATTCACCCCTCCACTTT.

The CDR3 spells CASSLRSRRPTGELFF. CDR3 DNA: TGTGCCAGCAGCCTACGGAGCCGTCGCCCCACCGGGGAGCTGTTTTTT. The chain recombines TRBV7-8 with TRBJ2-2, with D uncertain. The CDR3 contains 16 residues. Germline V gene lookup returns CDR1 SGHVS and CDR2 FQNEAQ. Trimming took 5 bases from V and 4 from J, leaving 17 bases between them.

The chain has TRBV29-1 and TRBJ1-1, with D perhaps matching TRBD1 (5 bases). Germline V gene data show CDR1 as SQVTM and CDR2 as ANQGSEA. V lost 5 bases, J lost 4 bases, and 26 bases lay in between. CDR3 length equals 17 residues. In DNA, the CDR3 is TGCAGCGTTCTAAACAAGATACCGGGGGTGAGGGTCACTGAAGCTTTCTTT. Protein: CSVLNKIPGVRVTEAFF. The full variable domain, completed using reference TRBV29-1 and TRBJ1-1, is SAVISQKPSRDICQRGTSLTIQCQVDSQVTMMFWYRQQPGQSLTLIATANQGSEATYESGFVIDKFPISRPNLTFSTLTVSNMSPEDSSIYLCSVLNKIPGVRVTEAFFGQGTRLTVV.

Turning to this clone: One end of the junction varies from germline; a read error may be responsible. The chain employs TRBV28 and TRBJ2-5, with 7 bases matching TRBD1. The CDR3 has 11 residues. From germline, CDR1 is MDHEN and CDR2 SYDVKM. The CDR3 nucleotides read TGCGCTACAGGGGACCAAGAGACCCAGTACTTC. Translating it yields CATGDQETQYF.

There are a few counts of this clone. Relative to the germline gene, one junction end is altered; a read error may explain this. The rearrangement joins TRBV7-8 to TRBJ1-2; possible D gene TRBD1, 6 bases. Per the germline V gene, CDR1 is SGHVS and CDR2 is FQNEAQ. The CDR3 sequence is 12 residues long. The CDR3 nucleotides are TGTGCCAGCAGCTTAAAGAGGGACATCAGGTCCTTC. Translated, it gives CASSLKRDIRSF.

The J gene is TRBJ2-6, the V gene TRBV27, with 8 nucleotides matching TRBD1. The junction had 6 bases not matched to a gene; V was cut back by 4 bases and J by 1 base. The CDR3 is made up of 17 amino acids. Looked up from germline, CDR1 is MNHEY and CDR2 is SMNVEV (reference sequence). CDR3 loop: CASSSGRGLSGANVLTF. CDR3 DNA: TGTGCCAGCAGTTCGGGCAGGGGGCTTTCTGGGGCCAACGTCCTGACTTTC.

V is TRBV11-3 and J is TRBJ2-3; possibly TRBD2 for D (6 bases). CDR3 length: 14 amino acids. CDR1 SGHNT and CDR2 YENEEA come from the germline V gene. V was trimmed by 5 bases and J by 0 bases, leaving 9 bases between them. CDR3 coding DNA: TGTGCCAGCAGCCCTAGCGCTAGCACAGATACGCAGTATTTT. It encodes CASSPSASTDTQYF.

The CDR3 DNA is TGTGCCAGCAGTTTAGCACCTGGGTGGGAGCAGTACTTC. This codes for CASSLAPGWEQYF. This chain connects TRBV12-3 or TRBV12-4 to TRBJ2-7; D not certain. Trimming took off 0 bases at V and 7 bases at J, with 10 bases between the two ends. This CDR3 has 13 residues.

The chain combines TRBV9 with TRBJ2-7, with D uncertain. Germline CDR1 reads SGDLS; CDR2 reads YYNGEE. Trimming stripped 3 bases from V and 6 bases from J, with 10 bases between. The CDR3 has 12 amino acids. This chain's CDR3 is CASSEKTGEQYF. The CDR3 DNA is TGTGCCAGCAGCGAAAAGACGGGCGAGCAGTACTTC. Complete variable domain (other parts from reference TRBV9 and TRBJ2-7): DSGVTQTPKHLITATGQRVTLRCSPRSGDLSVYWYQQSLDQGLQFLIQYYNGEERAKGNILERFSAQQFPDLHSELNLSSLELGDSALYFCASSEKTGEQYFGPGTRLTVT.

The rearrangement joins TRBV4-3 to TRBJ2-7, with TRBD2 identical over 12 bases. Germline CDR1 reads LGHNA; CDR2 reads YSLEER. The CDR3 is 16 amino acids. The ends lost 0 bases at V and 7 bases at J; junction bases unmatched: 7. The CDR3 loop reads CASSQDWPSGRGEQYF. In DNA, the CDR3 is TGCGCCAGCAGCCAAGATTGGCCTAGCGGGAGGGGGGAGCAGTACTTC.

In this sample, this clone turned up a few times. V usage is TRBV4-2 and J usage is TRBJ1-5, with a weak D call TRBD1 (5 bases). Germline V gene sequence: CDR1 LGHNA, CDR2 YNFKEQ. Between the trimmed V and J ends, which lost 1 base and 7 bases, there was a span of 11 bases. The CDR3 runs 14 residues. CDR3 residues: CASSQVWGEQPQHF. The DNA for the CDR3 is TGTGCCAGCAGCCAAGTATGGGGGGAACAGCCCCAGCATTTT.

The chain recombines TRBV18 with TRBJ2-3; D remains ambiguous. The CDR3 has 14 amino acids. Looked up from germline, CDR1 is KGHSH and CDR2 is LQKENI. Trimming left V 5 bases short and J 3 bases short, with 12 bases between. The CDR3 spells CASSTAVATDTQYF. In DNA form, the CDR3 reads TGTGCCAGCTCAACGGCCGTGGCGACAGATACGCAGTATTTT.

V usage is TRBV29-1 and J usage is TRBJ2-7, with D perhaps TRBD1 or TRBD2 (5 bases each). Germline-derived CDR1 and CDR2 are SQVTM and ANQGSEA. This CDR3 region has 14 residues. Trimming removed 3 bases from V and 0 bases from J, with 12 bases in between. CDR3 sequence reads: CSVDKWGSSYEQYF. The CDR3, as DNA: TGCAGCGTTGATAAATGGGGGAGCTCCTACGAGCAGTACTTC.

The gene calls are TRBV15 and TRBJ2-7, with 9 bases that match TRBD2. This CDR3 has 17 amino acids. The ends lost 0 bases at V and 0 bases at J; junction bases unmatched: 6. From germline, CDR1 is LNHNV and CDR2 YYDKDF (reference sequence). CDR3 in DNA: TGTGCCACCAGCAGAGATCTAGCGGGGAGGAGCTCCTACGAGCAGTACTTC. It encodes CATSRDLAGRSSYEQYF.

This clone was seen a handful of times. This chain connects TRBV7-7 to TRBJ2-3, with D unresolved. V dropped 2 bases and J dropped 0 bases, with 21 bases sitting between them. This CDR3 is built from 19 residues. Germline CDR1 is SSHAT and CDR2 is FNYEAQ (reference sequence). Here the CDR3 DNA reads TGTGCCAGCAGCTTACTGCCCGTTCGGAGCGTCCCTAGCACAGATACGCAGTATTTT. Protein product: CASSLLPVRSVPSTDTQYF.

The rearrangement uses TRBV6-1 and TRBJ1-6, with a possible D match to TRBD1 (6 bases). V lost 1 base to trimming and J lost 7 bases, with 11 bases between them. The CDR3 extends over 15 amino acids. Germline CDR1 and CDR2: MNHNS and SASEGT. CDR3 sequence: CASSEDGGSNSPLHF. CDR3 bases: TGTGCCAGCAGTGAAGATGGGGGCTCAAATTCACCCCTCCACTTT.

This clone was counted once. The rearrangement links TRBV6-1 to TRBJ1-1; D remains ambiguous. CDR3 length: 13 amino acids. From germline, CDR1 is MNHNS and CDR2 SASEGT. V gave up 2 bases and J gave up 5 bases, with 9 bases separating them. CDR3 sequence: CASSETTGTEAFF. The CDR3 coding sequence is TGTGCCAGCAGTGAAACGACGGGAACTGAAGCTTTCTTT.

This clone came up a few times. The V call is TRBV5-6, the J call TRBJ1-5, with D hard to call. The ends were cut back, 1 base at V and 0 bases at J, with 8 bases in the middle. The CDR3 totals 15 residues. Per germline, CDR1 SGHDT and CDR2 YYEEEE. CDR3: CASSLFSYSNQPQHF. As DNA, the CDR3 is TGTGCCAGCAGCTTGTTCAGCTATAGCAATCAGCCCCAGCATTTT.

The chain recombines TRBV7-3 with TRBJ2-1, with no clear D. CDR1 SGHTA and CDR2 FQGTGA come from the germline V gene. V was pared by 1 base and J by 8 bases, with 3 bases between. There are 11 residues in the CDR3. The CDR3 loop reads CASSLNDEQFF. In DNA, the CDR3 is TGTGCCAGCAGCTTAAACGATGAGCAGTTCTTC.

J is TRBJ1-1 and V is TRBV5-4; no clear D gene. The CDR3 has 14 residues. Germline-derived CDR1 and CDR2 are SGHNT and YYREEE (reference sequence). The V gene lost 4 bases and the J gene lost 0 bases, with 10 bases spanning the gap. The CDR3: CASSLGPMNTEAFF. The CDR3, as DNA: TGTGCCAGCAGCCTAGGGCCCATGAACACTGAAGCTTTCTTT.

The genes are TRBV7-9 and TRBJ2-5, with TRBD2 matching 9 bases. The CDR3 runs 16 residues. Germline trimming cut 2 bases from V and 5 bases from J; bases unmatched to any gene: 9. Germline V lookup: CDR1 SEHNR, CDR2 FQNEAQ (reference sequence). The CDR3, as DNA: TGTGCCAGCAGCTTATCGGCGGGAGGGCTATGGGAGACCCAGTACTTC. It encodes CASSLSAGGLWETQYF.

The CDR3 sequence is CASSQALAGGETQYF. CDR3 coding DNA: TGTGCCAGCAGCCAGGCCCTAGCGGGAGGAGAGACCCAGTACTTC. The chain uses TRBV3-1 (or the pseudogene TRBV3-2) and TRBJ2-5, with TRBD2 matching 11 bases. Germline V gives CDR1 LGHDT, CDR2 YNNKEL (reference sequence). Germline trimming cut 3 bases from V and 4 bases from J; bases unmatched to any gene: 4. The CDR3 is made up of 15 amino acids.

The rearrangement links TRBV19 to TRBJ1-1; D unresolved. Trimming stripped 7 bases from V and 8 bases from J, with 17 bases between. This CDR3 comprises 13 residues. The germline gives CDR1 LNHDA, CDR2 SQIVND (reference sequence). This chain's CDR3 is CASIPAGLREAFF. In nucleotides, the CDR3 is TGTGCCAGTATCCCCGCAGGTCTGCGAGAAGCTTTCTTT.

The chain uses TRBV28 and TRBJ2-1; D may be TRBD2 (6 bases). The CDR3 contains 13 residues. The V and J ends lost 8 bases and 2 bases respectively, with 10 bases between them. CDR1 and CDR2 (germline): MDHEN, SYDVKM. CDR3 sequence: CASGGIPYNEQFF. CDR3 sequence (DNA): TGTGCCAGCGGGGGGATACCCTACAATGAGCAGTTCTTC.

The chain combines TRBV6-5 with TRBJ1-2; D unresolved. The germline gives CDR1 MNHEY, CDR2 SVGAGI. This CDR3 is 14 amino acids long. V gave up 3 bases and J gave up 3 bases, with 11 bases separating them. CDR3 residues: CASSYGRPYYGYTF. The CDR3 bases are TGTGCCAGCAGTTATGGCAGGCCCTACTATGGCTACACCTTC.